This record concerns one TCR beta chain sequence. Its target is unknown. This CDR3 has 11 amino acids. Trimming pared 4 bases from V and 3 bases from J, leaving 5 bases between. Per the germline V gene, CDR1 is SGHRS and CDR2 is YFSETQ. The source of the sample is a study of CD8+ T cells in alopecia areata. Whole-study results and caveats: There was only one nonresponder, so it was unclear how baseline CD8+ expansion relates to response. Sharing of TCR sequences between patients (possibly for HLA-related reasons) was less clear than in mice. Elevated clonality characterized lesional scalp relative to normal scalp, particularly in alopecia totalis/universalis.

RNA was isolated and reverse transcribed to cDNA, the sequencing template. This table comes from immunoSEQ multiplex PCR, and its TCRdb copy is limited to in-frame clones, with some not included. This sample carries around 140,000 clones, nearly 55% of them seen once, and the ten largest clones take less than 20%. Treatment in this sample: oral pan-JAK inhibitor, 5-10 mg twice daily. Sequencing used CD8+ T cells sorted from blood, obtained at week 4, from a patient treated with tofacitinib. The chain combines TRBV5-1 with TRBJ2-7; no clear D gene. The clonotype was recovered from a human donor with alopecia areata. The DNA of the CDR3 is TGCGCCAGCAGCCCGAACTACGAGCAGTACTTC. Its translation: CASSPNYEQYF.